A single sample gave rise to the 11 T cell receptor beta chains below, sequenced in a study of T cell changes during pregnancy in multiple sclerosis. Clones were read by immunoSEQ multiplex PCR, and TCRdb kept only the in-frame ones, dropping some. The sample has approximately 59,000 clones; about 90% are singletons. The material was peripheral blood, obtained in the third trimester of pregnancy. These receptors were collected from a female donor in good health, enrolled as a control in a pregnancy study.

This chain uses TRBV18 with TRBJ1-2; no clear D. Germline lookup yields CDR1 KGHSH and CDR2 LQKENI. V lost 6 bases and J lost 7, with 9 bases in between. CDR3 length: 11 residues. CDR3 DNA: TGTGCCAGCTCTCAAGACTCTGGCTACACCTTC. It specifies CASSQDSGYTF.

This clone was observed a few times. The genes are TRBV2 and TRBJ1-1, with D possibly matching TRBD1 (6 bases). The V gene's germline CDR1 is SNHLY and CDR2 FYNNEI. The CDR3 is 14 amino acids. Trimming removed 5 bases from V and 1 base from J, with 11 bases in between. CDR3 protein: CASSRQGSNTEAFF. The CDR3 DNA sequence: TGTGCCAGCAGTCGGCAGGGGTCGAACACTGAAGCTTTCTTT.

The count of this clone is one. V gene TRBV28 combines with J gene TRBJ2-1, with 10 bases aligning to TRBD1. Germline trimming cut 6 bases from V and 0 bases from J; bases unmatched to any gene: 2. From germline, CDR1 is MDHEN and CDR2 SYDVKM. This CDR3 contains 15 residues. The CDR3 nucleotides read TGTGCCAGCAGGGGGACAGGGGCCTCCTACAATGAGCAGTTCTTC. Its protein is CASRGTGASYNEQFF. Full variable domain (missing parts from reference TRBV28 and TRBJ2-1): DVKVTQSSRYLVKRTGEKVFLECVQDMDHENMFWYRQDPGLGLRLIYFSYDVKMKEKGDIPEGYSVSREKKERFSLILESASTNQTSMYLCASRGTGASYNEQFFGPGTRLTVL.

This chain links TRBV6-4 with TRBJ2-3; 9 positions agree with TRBD2. J lost 6 bases, V lost 8 bases, and 12 bases had no gene match. Germline CDR1 and CDR2: MRHNA and SNTAGT. CDR3 length equals 15 residues. The CDR3 DNA sequence: TGTGCCAGCCTCAACAGGCGGGGGGGCTTGGATACGCAGTATTTT. Its translation: CASLNRRGGLDTQYF.

The gene calls are TRBV11-2 and TRBJ1-2; 9 positions match TRBD1. Germline values: CDR1 SGHAT, CDR2 FQNNGV. The J segment lost 6 bases and the V segment lost 10 bases, leaving 9 bases of the junction unmatched. This CDR3 region has 13 residues. The CDR3 region is CAIQSDRGNGYTF. CDR3 bases: TGTGCCATCCAATCGGACAGGGGAAATGGCTACACCTTC.

The J gene is TRBJ2-7, the V gene TRBV6-5; the D gene is possibly TRBD2 (5 bases). Trimming stripped 8 bases from V and 4 bases from J, with 18 bases between. Germline V gene data show CDR1 as MNHEY and CDR2 as SVGAGI. This CDR3 has 14 amino acids. This CDR3 reads CASFPGNGVYEQYF. In DNA, the CDR3 is TGTGCCAGCTTCCCCGGGAATGGAGTATACGAGCAGTACTTC.

The V gene is TRBV5-1, the J gene TRBJ1-2; D uncertain. The V and J ends lost 0 bases and 3 bases respectively, with 12 bases between them. This CDR3 has 15 amino acids. Germline V CDR1 and CDR2: SGHRS, YFSETQ. In DNA, the CDR3 is TGCGCCAGCAGCTTGGGTGGCAGTTCCGACTATGGCTACACCTTC. Translating it yields CASSLGGSSDYGYTF.

The rearrangement uses TRBV6-5 and TRBJ2-5; TRBD2 matches 11 bases. Germline V gene data show CDR1 as MNHEY and CDR2 as SVGAGI. The CDR3 has 16 residues. V gave up 3 bases and J gave up 4 bases; unmatched junction bases: 7. For the CDR3, the DNA is TGTGCCAGCAGTTATTCGAAGCTAGCGGGGGGAGAGACCCAGTACTTC. Protein product: CASSYSKLAGGETQYF.

CDR3 bases: TGTGCCAGCAGCCTAGTCGGGGGGGTCCGGCAAGAGACCCAGTACTTC. Translation: CASSLVGGVRQETQYF. The gene calls are TRBV7-9 and TRBJ2-5; the match to TRBD2 covers 8 bases. The J segment lost 2 bases and the V segment lost 5 bases, leaving 10 bases of the junction unmatched. In germline, CDR1 is SEHNR, CDR2 FQNEAQ (reference sequence). The CDR3 loop spans 16 amino acids.

The rearrangement links TRBV7-2 to TRBJ2-3; D gene ambiguous. The CDR3 contains 14 residues. Trimming took off 1 base at V and 7 bases at J, with 12 bases between the two ends. Germline CDR1 reads SGHTA; CDR2 reads FQGNSA. CDR3 amino acids: CASSLGPSGNTQYF. CDR3 coding DNA: TGTGCCAGCAGCTTAGGACCTAGTGGAAATACGCAGTATTTT.

This sequence joins TRBV7-8 and TRBJ1-2; D might be TRBD1 (5 bases). CDR1 and CDR2 from the germline V gene are SGHVS and FQNEAQ. The CDR3 contains 15 residues. The V end lost 5 bases, the J end lost 1 base, and 14 bases lay between the germline ends. The CDR3 here is CASSVDSAFNYGYTF. In nucleotides, the CDR3 is TGTGCCAGCAGCGTTGACAGTGCTTTTAACTATGGCTACACCTTC.